These T cell receptor beta chains were read from a single sample in a study of blood T cell repertoires in COVID-19. Sequencing used immunoSEQ multiplex PCR; TCRdb keeps in-frame clones, though not all of them. The sample comprises around 450,000 clones, about 90% of which are singletons, and approximately 2% rests with the top ten. The sequencing input was PBMCs or T cells enriched from blood (not recorded which). The receptors were sampled from a young woman with acute COVID-19. CDR3s include the opening cysteine and the closing phenylalanine or tryptophan.

V	J	CDR3
TRBV19	TRBJ1-2	CASSIRSFSLIDYGYTF
TRBV28	TRBJ2-3	CASSEAGVSTDTQYF
TRBV20-1	TRBJ2-3	CSAPGEDTQYF
TRBV10-3	TRBJ1-2	CAISTGGSYGYTF
TRBV28	TRBJ1-1	CASSLSFSWTGVRTEAFF
TRBV11-2	TRBJ2-1	CASSARERTYNEQFF
TRBV7-9	TRBJ2-2	CASSLALTSGTNTGELFF
TRBV2	TRBJ1-6	CASSEVTGNYNSPLHF
TRBV29-1	TRBJ1-5	CSVTAAGQPQHF
TRBV7-2	TRBJ1-4	CASRRTATNEKLFF
TRBV5-6	TRBJ2-1	CASSAILAGVYNEQFF
TRBV11-2	TRBJ2-7	CASSLSRTGTYEQYF
TRBV12-5	TRBJ2-3	CASGPTLTVTQYF
TRBV11-1	TRBJ1-1	CASSRSGNTEAFF
TRBV7-3	TRBJ1-2	CASSLTPRDRGGGYTF
TRBV19	TRBJ1-1	CATDGQGAGFAEAFF
TRBV9	TRBJ1-5	CASSVGGGDGRLAQHF
TRBV18	TRBJ1-6	CASSQETGNSPLHF
TRBV11-3	TRBJ1-1	CASRGTGNTEAFF
TRBV27	TRBJ1-5	CASSLTQTEPQHF
TRBV5-1	TRBJ2-1	CASVALAGSNNEQFF
TRBV5-5	TRBJ1-2	CASSSQTGLYSVGYTF
TRBV25-1	TRBJ2-7	CASSERRNRLGEQYF
TRBV5-1	TRBJ1-2	CASSLDAGYGYTF
TRBV7-9	TRBJ2-5	CASSLGGPVETQYF
TRBV6-5	TRBJ2-3	CASSYSLGTGTQYF
TRBV20-1	TRBJ1-5	CSASDRGNQPQHF
TRBV5-8	TRBJ1-2	CASSSRTGAGGYTF
TRBV7-2	TRBJ1-2	CASSASPVPQGRGYTF
TRBV19	TRBJ1-5	CASSGRGYSNQPQHF
TRBV7-2	TRBJ1-1	CASSPHQVTEAFF
TRBV27	TRBJ2-3	CASTGAHDTQYF
TRBV6-5	TRBJ2-3	CASSRGGSLTDTQYF
TRBV29-1	TRBJ2-5	CSVGQGGETQYF
TRBV13	TRBJ2-7	CASGTSGVSYEQYF
TRBV29-1	TRBJ1-2	CSVPRGDRRYGYTF
TRBV9	TRBJ2-6	CASSRGMSSGANVLTF
TRBV6-5	TRBJ2-7	CASSYGGISYEQYF
TRBV5-4	TRBJ1-1	CASSPRGGSMDTEAFF
TRBV10-3	TRBJ1-3	CAISKGTVGNTIYF
TRBV7-2	TRBJ2-1	CASSLFASGSGDEQFF
TRBV5-1	TRBJ2-2	CASSRGAADTGELFF
TRBV11-2	TRBJ1-3	CASSLSQGTSGNTIYF
TRBV7-9	TRBJ2-7	CASSSTRTGPGEQYF
TRBV7-9	TRBJ2-3	CASSLTTLAGGPDTQYF
TRBV9	TRBJ2-7	CASSLTGGESYEQYF
TRBV20-1	TRBJ1-2	CSASQGIGYTF
TRBV5-5	TRBJ1-2	CASSPTGGDGYTF
TRBV7-9	TRBJ2-5	CASSGGQGETQYF
TRBV3-1/TRBV3-2	TRBJ1-1	CASSHRDRMLGSFF
TRBV4-3	TRBJ1-5	CASSQDWQGSNQPQHF
TRBV7-9	TRBJ2-7	CASSPRPGQEAHEQYF
TRBV9	TRBJ1-2	CASSGGEDGYTF
TRBV11-2	TRBJ2-1	CASSVWGRANEQFF
TRBV9	TRBJ2-3	CASSVGGQGAVDTQYF
TRBV7-8	TRBJ2-7	CASSLVRIGTRPYEQYF
TRBV10-3	TRBJ2-1	CATLPGTSGNTRSNEQFF